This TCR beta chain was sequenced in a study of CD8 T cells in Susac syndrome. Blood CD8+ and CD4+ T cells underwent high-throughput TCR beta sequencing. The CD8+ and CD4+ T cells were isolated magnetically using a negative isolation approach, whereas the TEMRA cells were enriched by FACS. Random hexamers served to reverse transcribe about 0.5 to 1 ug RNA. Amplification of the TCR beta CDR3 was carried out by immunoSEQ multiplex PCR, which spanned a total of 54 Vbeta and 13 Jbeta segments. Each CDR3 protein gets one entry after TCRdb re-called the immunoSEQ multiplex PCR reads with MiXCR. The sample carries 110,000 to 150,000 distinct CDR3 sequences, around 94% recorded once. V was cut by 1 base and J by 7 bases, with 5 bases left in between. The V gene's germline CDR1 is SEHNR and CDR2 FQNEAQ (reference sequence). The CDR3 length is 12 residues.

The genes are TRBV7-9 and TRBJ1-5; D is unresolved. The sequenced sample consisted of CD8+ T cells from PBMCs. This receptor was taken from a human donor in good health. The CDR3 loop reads CASSLEAQPQHF. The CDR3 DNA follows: TGTGCCAGCAGCTTAGAGGCCCAGCCCCAGCATTTT.